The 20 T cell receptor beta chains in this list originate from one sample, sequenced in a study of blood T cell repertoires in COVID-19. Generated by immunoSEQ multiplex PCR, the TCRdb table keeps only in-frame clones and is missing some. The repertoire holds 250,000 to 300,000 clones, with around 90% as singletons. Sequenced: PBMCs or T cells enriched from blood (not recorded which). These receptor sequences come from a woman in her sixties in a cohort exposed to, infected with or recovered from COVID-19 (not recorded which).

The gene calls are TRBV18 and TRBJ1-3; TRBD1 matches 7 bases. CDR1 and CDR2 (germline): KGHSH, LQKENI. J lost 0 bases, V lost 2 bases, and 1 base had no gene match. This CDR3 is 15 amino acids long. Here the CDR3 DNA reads TGTGCCAGCTCACCAAACAGGGGCTCTGGAAACACCATATATTTT. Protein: CASSPNRGSGNTIYF.

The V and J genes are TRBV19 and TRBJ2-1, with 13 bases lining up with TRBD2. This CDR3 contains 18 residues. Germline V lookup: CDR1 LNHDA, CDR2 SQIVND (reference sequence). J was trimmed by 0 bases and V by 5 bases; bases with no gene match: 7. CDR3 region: CASSSRLAGGLSYNEQFF. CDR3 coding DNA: TGTGCCAGTAGTTCACGACTAGCGGGGGGCCTCTCCTACAATGAGCAGTTCTTC. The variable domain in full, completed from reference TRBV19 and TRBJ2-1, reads DGGITQSPKYLFRKEGQNVTLSCEQNLNHDAMYWYRQDPGQGLRLIYYSQIVNDFQKGDIAEGYSVSREKKESFPLTVTSAQKNPTAFYLCASSSRLAGGLSYNEQFFGPGTRLTVL.

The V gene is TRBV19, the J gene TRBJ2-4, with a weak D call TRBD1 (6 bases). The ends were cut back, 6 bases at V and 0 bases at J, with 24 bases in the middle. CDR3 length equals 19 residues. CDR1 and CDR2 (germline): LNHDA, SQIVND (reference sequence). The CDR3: CASRGAGTSGDLAKNIQYF. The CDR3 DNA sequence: TGTGCCAGTAGGGGGGCCGGGACCTCAGGGGATCTAGCCAAAAACATTCAGTACTTC.

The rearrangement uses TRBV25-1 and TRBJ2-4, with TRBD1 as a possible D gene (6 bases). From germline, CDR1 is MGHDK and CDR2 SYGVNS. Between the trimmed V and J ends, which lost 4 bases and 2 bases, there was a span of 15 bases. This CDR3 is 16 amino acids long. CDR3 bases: TGTGCCAGCAGTGGAACAGGGCTAGGTACCAAAAACATTCAGTACTTC. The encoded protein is CASSGTGLGTKNIQYF. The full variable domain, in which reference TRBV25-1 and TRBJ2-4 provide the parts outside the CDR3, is EADIYQTPRYLVIGTGKKITLECSQTMGHDKMYWYQQDPGMELHLIHYSYGVNSTEKGDLSSESTVSRIRTEHFPLTLESARPSHTSQYLCASSGTGLGTKNIQYFGAGTRLSVL.

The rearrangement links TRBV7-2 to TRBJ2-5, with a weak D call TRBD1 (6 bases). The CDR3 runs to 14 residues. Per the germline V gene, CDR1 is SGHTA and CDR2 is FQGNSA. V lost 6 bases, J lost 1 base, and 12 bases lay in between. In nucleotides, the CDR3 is TGTGCCAGCAGTCGACAGGCTAGCCAAGAGACCCAGTACTTC. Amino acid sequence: CASSRQASQETQYF.

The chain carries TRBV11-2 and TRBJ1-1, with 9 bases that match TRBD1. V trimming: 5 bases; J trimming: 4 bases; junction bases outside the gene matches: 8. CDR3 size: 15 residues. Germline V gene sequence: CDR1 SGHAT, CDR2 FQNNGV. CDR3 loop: CASSPPPDRGTEAFF. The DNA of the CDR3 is TGTGCCAGCAGCCCGCCGCCGGACAGGGGCACTGAAGCTTTCTTT.

CDR3 sequence (DNA): TGTGCCAGCAGCTACAGGTTCGCGAACACCGGGGAGCTGTTTTTT. This translates into CASSYRFANTGELFF. V gene TRBV7-2 combines with J gene TRBJ2-2, with TRBD1 as a possible D gene (5 bases). Per the germline V gene, CDR1 is SGHTA and CDR2 is FQGNSA. V lost 4 bases to trimming and J lost 0 bases, with 9 bases between them. There are 15 residues in the CDR3.

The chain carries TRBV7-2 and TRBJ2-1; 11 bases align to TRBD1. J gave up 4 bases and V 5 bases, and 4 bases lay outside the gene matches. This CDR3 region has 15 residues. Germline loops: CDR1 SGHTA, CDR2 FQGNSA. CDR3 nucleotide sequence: TGTGCCAGCAGCCGGGGACAGGGGGTGTACAATGAGCAGTTCTTC. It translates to CASSRGQGVYNEQFF.

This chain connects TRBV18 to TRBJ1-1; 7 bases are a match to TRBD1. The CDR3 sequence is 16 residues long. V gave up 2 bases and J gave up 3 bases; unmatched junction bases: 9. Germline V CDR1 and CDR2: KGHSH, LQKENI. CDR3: CASSPLGGARDTEAFF. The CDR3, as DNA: TGTGCCAGCTCACCATTAGGGGGCGCTCGGGACACTGAAGCTTTCTTT.

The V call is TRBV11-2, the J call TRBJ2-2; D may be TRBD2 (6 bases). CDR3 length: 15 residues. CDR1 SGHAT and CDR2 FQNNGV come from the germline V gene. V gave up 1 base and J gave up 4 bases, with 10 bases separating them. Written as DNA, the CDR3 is TGTGCCAGCAGCTTAGCACCTAGCGCCACCGGGGAGCTGTTTTTT. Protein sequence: CASSLAPSATGELFF.

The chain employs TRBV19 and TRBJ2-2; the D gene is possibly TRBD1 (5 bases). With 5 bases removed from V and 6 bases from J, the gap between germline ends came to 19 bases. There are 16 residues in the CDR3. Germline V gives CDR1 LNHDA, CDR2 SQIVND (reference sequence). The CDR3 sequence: CASSFESGAFSGELFF. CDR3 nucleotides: TGTGCCAGTAGTTTCGAAAGTGGGGCATTTTCCGGGGAGCTGTTTTTT. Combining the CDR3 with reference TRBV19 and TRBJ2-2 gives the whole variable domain DGGITQSPKYLFRKEGQNVTLSCEQNLNHDAMYWYRQDPGQGLRLIYYSQIVNDFQKGDIAEGYSVSREKKESFPLTVTSAQKNPTAFYLCASSFESGAFSGELFFGEGSRLTVL.

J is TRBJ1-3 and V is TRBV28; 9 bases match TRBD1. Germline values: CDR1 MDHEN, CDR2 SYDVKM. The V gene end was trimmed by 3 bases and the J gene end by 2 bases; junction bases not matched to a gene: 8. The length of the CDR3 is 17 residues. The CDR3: CASSFHGYRGPGNTIYF. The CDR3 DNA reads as TGTGCCAGCAGTTTTCACGGGTACAGGGGGCCTGGAAACACCATATATTTT.

CDR3: CSASSQANKETQYF. CDR3 nucleotide sequence: TGCAGTGCTAGTAGCCAGGCCAACAAAGAGACCCAGTACTTC. This sequence joins TRBV20-1 and TRBJ2-5; no clear D gene. The CDR3 contains 14 residues. The V end was cut by 3 bases, the J end by 3 bases, with 14 bases between. Germline loops: CDR1 DFQATT, CDR2 SNEGSKA (reference sequence).

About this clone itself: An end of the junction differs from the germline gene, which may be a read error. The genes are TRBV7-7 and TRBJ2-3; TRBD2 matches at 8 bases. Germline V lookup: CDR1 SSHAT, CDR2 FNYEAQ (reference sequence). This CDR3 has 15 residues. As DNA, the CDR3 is TGTGCTAGCAGCCGTAGCGGGATTACCACAGATACGCAGTATTTT. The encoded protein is CASSRSGITTDTQYF.

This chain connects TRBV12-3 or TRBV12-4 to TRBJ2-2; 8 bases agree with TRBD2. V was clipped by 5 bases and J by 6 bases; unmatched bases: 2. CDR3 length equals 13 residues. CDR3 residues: CASSRAGAGELFF. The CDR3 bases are TGTGCCAGCAGTCGAGCGGGAGCCGGGGAGCTGTTTTTT.

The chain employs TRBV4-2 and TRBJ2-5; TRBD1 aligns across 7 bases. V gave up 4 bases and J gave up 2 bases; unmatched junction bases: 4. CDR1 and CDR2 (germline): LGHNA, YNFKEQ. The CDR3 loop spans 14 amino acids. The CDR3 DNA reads TGTGCCAGCAGCCTTCGACAGGGACAAGAGACCCAGTACTTC. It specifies CASSLRQGQETQYF.

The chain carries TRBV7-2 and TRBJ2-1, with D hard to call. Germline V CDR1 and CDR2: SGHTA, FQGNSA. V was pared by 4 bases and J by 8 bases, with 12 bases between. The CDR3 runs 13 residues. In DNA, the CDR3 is TGTGCCAGCAGCTCCCGAATGGGCGATGAGCAGTTCTTC. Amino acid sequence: CASSSRMGDEQFF.

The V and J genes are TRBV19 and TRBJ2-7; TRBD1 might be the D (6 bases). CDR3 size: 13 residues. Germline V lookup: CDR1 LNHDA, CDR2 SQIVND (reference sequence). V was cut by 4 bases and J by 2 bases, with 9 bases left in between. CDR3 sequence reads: CASSTGEPYEQYF. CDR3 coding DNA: TGTGCCAGTAGTACAGGGGAGCCCTACGAGCAGTACTTC.

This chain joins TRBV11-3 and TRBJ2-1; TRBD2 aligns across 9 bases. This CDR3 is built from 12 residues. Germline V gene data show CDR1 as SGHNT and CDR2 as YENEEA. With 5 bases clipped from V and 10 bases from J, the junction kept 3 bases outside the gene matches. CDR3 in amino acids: CASSSSGREQFF. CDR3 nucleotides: TGTGCCAGCAGCAGTAGCGGGAGAGAGCAGTTCTTC.

CDR3 residues: CSVEGLAGGRTGELFF. CDR3 DNA: TGCAGCGTTGAAGGACTAGCCGGAGGTCGGACCGGGGAGCTGTTTTTT. The rearrangement links TRBV29-1 to TRBJ2-2; 7 nucleotides line up with TRBD2. CDR3 length equals 16 residues. In germline, CDR1 is SQVTM, CDR2 ANQGSEA. V shed 1 base, J shed 5 bases, and the junction held 10 bases outside the gene matches.